Sequencing of this TCR beta chain was carried out in a study of lymphopenia after photon versus proton radiotherapy. Study-level points and caveats: After lymphocyte nadir, photon-treated repertoires showed oligoclonal expansion, especially CD8+ Temra. Authors raise, but do not show, better survival with proton therapy.

Clones were read by immunoSEQ multiplex PCR, and TCRdb kept only the in-frame ones, dropping some. The table includes about 18,000 clones, around 85% detected once. V lost 3 bases and J lost 0, with 7 bases in between. Germline assignment: CDR1 SGHKS and CDR2 YYEKEE (reference sequence). There are 14 residues in the CDR3. Points on this clone: The antigen remains undetermined.

Material: peripheral blood, obtained from a patient treated with proton-based radiotherapy. The receptor comes from a man aged 70-80 years with pancreatic cancer. The chain is built from TRBV5-5 and TRBJ1-5; D is perhaps TRBD1 (5 bases). CDR3 coding DNA: TGTGCCAGCAGCTCGGGACTTAGCAATCAGCCCCAGCATTTT. It encodes CASSSGLSNQPQHF.